This TCR beta chain appears in the sequencing data of a study of blood T cell repertoires in COVID-19 (dated by TCRdb to 2019 to 2021). Turning to the overall study: Collaborator samples came from the United States, Italy and Spain and covered acute and convalescent phases of COVID-19. The prospective study material was composed of cDNA or gDNA derived from T cells, B-cell-depleted T cells, or PBMCs. Deeply sampled blood TCRbeta repertoires from subjects exposed to, actively infected with, or recovered from COVID-19 were included in the dataset. The repertoires were released in a freely available public database meant as a resource for research on the immune response to SARS-CoV-2. The samples were drawn from the first 160 participants of the ongoing ImmuneRACE study and from 1,254 subjects provided by 6 global collaborators. The sample metadata nearly always contained a de-identified subject ID, COVID-19 status, age in years and sex. Where available, HLA class I and class II types were taken from metadata supplied by the sample provider and were not determined by assay-based typing. What the authors observed across the whole study: How much clinical and demographic metadata was included differed by source and by participant, and the metadata was provided uncurated.

Turning to this clone: It has no known antigen specificity. It has no much larger one-base neighbor in the sample; base qualities were not kept.

The CDR3 numbers 15 residues from cysteine through phenylalanine. Solely the CDR3 DNA is kept, with 45 bases framed from the first base. Reading the germline V gene gives CDR1 SGHRS and CDR2 YFSETQ. The germline V and J ends show losses of 4 bases and 5 bases respectively, and no gene match explains 11 bases of the junction. Whole blood was collected in K2EDTA tubes by collaborating institutions according to the institutions' own protocols. For TCRbeta analysis, collaborator samples were shipped as frozen whole blood, as isolated PBMCs, or as DNA extracted from either sample type. The immunoSEQ Assay, a bias-controlled multiplex PCR, was used to amplify TCRbeta CDR3 regions from genomic DNA. Concerning the study's data processing: The number of nucleated cells in each sample was estimated by amplification of reference gene primers within the assay. To quantify the absolute abundance of each unique TCRbeta CDR3 rearrangement, sequence reads were collapsed and filtered. For each sample, productive Simpson clonality was calculated by taking the square root of Simpson's diversity index across productive rearrangements. TCRdb re-hosts the immuneACCESS table, in-frame sequences only. Its copies lack some clones; in the studies checked, an unresolved V gene accounts for under half of them, and the cause for the rest is not known. V, J and clone size are those of that table, while D and trimming were read from the DNA. This sample is represented by approximately 52,000 clones; 80% to 85% of them were singletons. Clones ranked in the top ten supply 10% to 15% of the sample.

The sample consisted of peripheral blood. The sequence is built from TRBV5-1 and TRBJ2-7; the central 8 bases match TRBD1. This TCR was sampled from a woman of 80 years or more with acute or convalescent COVID-19. The CDR3 amino acid sequence is: CASSLTIQGGNEQYF. The DNA reads TGCGCCAGCAGCCTGACCATACAGGGGGGCAACGAGCAGTACTTC.